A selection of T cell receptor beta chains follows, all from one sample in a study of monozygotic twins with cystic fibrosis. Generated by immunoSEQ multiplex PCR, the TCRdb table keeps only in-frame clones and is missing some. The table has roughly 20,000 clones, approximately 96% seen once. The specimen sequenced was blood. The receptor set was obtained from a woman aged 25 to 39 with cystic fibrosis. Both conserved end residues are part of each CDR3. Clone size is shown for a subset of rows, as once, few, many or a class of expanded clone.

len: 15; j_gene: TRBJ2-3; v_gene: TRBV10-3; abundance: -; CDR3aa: CAISEGRGGTDTQYF
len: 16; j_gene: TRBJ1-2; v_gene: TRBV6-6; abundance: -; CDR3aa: CASSSEGRRRTYGYTF
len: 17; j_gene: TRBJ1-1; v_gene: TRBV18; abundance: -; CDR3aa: CASSPRIGAGMNTEAFF
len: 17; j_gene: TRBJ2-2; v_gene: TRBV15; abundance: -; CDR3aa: CATSRSSRAANTGELFF
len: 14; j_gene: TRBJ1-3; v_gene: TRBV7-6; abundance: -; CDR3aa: CASSLDRAGNTIYF
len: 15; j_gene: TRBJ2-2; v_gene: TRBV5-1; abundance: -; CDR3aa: CASSLLGTTTGELFF
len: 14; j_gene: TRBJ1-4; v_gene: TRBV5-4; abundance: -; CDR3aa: CASSSSGPYEKLFF
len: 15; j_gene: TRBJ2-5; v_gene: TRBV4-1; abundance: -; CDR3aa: CASSETGGHQETQYF
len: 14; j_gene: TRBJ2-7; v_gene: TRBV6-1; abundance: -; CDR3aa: CASSHRALGEGQYF
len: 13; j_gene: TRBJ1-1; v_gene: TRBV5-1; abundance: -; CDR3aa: CASSPLTVAEAFF
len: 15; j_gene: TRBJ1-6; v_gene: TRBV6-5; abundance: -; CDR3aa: CASRGVHGHNSPLHF
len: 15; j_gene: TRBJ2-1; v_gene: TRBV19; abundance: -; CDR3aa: CASSIDGGQGGEQFF
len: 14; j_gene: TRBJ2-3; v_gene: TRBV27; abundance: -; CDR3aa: CASRPVGAPDTQYF
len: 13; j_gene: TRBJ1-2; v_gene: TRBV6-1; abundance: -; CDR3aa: CASENGQGHGYTF
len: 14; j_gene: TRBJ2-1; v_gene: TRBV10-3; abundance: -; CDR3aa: CATGLAGGNNEQFF
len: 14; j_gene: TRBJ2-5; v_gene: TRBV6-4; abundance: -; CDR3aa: CASSATGGQETQYF
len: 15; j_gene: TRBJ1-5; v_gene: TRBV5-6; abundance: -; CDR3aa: CASSLGFSPNQPQHF
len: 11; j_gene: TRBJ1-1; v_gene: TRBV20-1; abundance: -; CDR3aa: CSAIRTAEAFF
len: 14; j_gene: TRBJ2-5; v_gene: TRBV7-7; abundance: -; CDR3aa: CASSLSLGLETQYF
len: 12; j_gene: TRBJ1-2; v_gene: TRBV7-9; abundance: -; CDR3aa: CASSLQIYGYTF
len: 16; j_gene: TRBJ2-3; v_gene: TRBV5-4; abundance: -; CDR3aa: CASSLELAGGSDTQYF
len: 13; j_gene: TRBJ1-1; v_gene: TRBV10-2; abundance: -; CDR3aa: CASSEAGPGEAFF
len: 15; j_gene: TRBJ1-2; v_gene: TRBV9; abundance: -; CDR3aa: CASSVGGGLLYGYTF
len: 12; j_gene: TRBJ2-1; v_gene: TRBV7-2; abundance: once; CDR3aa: CASKAGIYEQFF
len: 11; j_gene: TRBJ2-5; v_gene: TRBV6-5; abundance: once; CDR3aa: CASSWGGTQYF
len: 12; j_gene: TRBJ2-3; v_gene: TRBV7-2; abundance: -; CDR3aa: CASSLEADTQYF
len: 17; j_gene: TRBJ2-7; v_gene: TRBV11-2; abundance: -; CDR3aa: CASSFVGSWRDRDEQYF
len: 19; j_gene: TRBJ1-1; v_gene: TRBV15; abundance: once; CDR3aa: CATSRARGGRSTMNTEAFF
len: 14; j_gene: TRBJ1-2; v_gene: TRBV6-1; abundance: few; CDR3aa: CASSEGTGNYGYTF
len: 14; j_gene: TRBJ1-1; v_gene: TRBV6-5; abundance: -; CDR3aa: CASSYYPDTTEAFF
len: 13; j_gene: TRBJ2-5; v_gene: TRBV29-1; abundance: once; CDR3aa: CSVEQVYKETQYF
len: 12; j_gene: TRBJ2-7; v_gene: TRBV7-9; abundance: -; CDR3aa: CASSPRGHEQYF
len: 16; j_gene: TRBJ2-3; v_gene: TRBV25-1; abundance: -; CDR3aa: CASSVGNGGATDTQYF
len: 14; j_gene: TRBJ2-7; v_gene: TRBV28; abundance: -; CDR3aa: CASQIGTRIVEQYF
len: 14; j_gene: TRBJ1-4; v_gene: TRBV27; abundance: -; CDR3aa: CASSRKPTNEKLFF